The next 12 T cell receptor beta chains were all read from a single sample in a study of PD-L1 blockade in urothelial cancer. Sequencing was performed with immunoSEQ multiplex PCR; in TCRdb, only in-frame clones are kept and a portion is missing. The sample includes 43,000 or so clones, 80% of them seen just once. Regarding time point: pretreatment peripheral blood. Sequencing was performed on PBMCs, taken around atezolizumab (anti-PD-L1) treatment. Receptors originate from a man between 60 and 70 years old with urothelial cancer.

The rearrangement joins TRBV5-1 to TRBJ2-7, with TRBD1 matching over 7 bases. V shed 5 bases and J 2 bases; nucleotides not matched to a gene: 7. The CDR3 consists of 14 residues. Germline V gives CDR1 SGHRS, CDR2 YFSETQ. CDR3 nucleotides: TGCGCCAGCAGGCCACAGGGGCGGACCTACGAGCAGTACTTC. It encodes CASRPQGRTYEQYF.

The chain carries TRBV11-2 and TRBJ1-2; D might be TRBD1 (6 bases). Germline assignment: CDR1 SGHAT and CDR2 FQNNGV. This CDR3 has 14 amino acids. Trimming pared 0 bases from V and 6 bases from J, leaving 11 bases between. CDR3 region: CASSLDRGTNGYTF. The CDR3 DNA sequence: TGTGCCAGCAGCTTAGATAGGGGGACTAATGGCTACACCTTC.

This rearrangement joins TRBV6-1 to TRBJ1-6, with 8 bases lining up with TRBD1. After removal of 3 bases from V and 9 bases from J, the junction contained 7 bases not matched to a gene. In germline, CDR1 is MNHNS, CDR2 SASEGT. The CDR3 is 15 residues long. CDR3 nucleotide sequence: TGTGCCAGCAGTGAGGACAGGGACTGGGCTTCACCCCTCCACTTT. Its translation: CASSEDRDWASPLHF.

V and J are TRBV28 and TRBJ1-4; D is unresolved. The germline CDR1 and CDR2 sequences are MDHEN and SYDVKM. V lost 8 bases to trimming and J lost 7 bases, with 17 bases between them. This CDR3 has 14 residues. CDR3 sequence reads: CASLPGAEGEKLFF. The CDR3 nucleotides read TGTGCCAGCCTCCCGGGTGCGGAGGGTGAAAAACTGTTTTTT.

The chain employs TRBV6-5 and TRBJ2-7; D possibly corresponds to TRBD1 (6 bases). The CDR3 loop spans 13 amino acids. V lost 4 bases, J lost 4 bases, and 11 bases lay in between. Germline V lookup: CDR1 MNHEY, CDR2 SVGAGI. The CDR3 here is CASSWGTKYEQYF. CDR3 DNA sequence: TGTGCCAGCAGTTGGGGGACAAAATACGAGCAGTACTTC.

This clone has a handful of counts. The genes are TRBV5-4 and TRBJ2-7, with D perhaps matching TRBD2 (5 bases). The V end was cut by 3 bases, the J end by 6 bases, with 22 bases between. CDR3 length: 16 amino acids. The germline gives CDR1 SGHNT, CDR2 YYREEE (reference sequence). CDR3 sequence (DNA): TGTGCCAGCAGCTCCCAGGCTGCGACTATGATTGGCGAGCAGTACTTC. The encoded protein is CASSSQAATMIGEQYF.

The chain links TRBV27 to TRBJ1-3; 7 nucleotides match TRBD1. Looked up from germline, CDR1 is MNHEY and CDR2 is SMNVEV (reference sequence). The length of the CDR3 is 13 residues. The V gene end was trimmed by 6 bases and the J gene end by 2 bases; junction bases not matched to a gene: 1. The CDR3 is CASRGTAGNTIYF. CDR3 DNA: TGTGCCAGCAGGGGGACAGCTGGAAACACCATATATTTT.

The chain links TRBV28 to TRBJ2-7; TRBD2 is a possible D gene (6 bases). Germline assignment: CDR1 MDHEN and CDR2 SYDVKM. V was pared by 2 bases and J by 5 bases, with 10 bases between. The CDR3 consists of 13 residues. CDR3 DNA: TGTGCCAGCAGTTTAGCCCGGGGGAACGAGCAGTACTTC. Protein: CASSLARGNEQYF.

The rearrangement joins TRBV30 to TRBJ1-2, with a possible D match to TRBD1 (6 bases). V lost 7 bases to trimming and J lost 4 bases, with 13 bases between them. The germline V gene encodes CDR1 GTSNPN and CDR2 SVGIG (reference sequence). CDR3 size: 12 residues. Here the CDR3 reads CALQGRGYGYTF. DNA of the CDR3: TGTGCCTTACAGGGTCGGGGCTATGGCTACACCTTC.

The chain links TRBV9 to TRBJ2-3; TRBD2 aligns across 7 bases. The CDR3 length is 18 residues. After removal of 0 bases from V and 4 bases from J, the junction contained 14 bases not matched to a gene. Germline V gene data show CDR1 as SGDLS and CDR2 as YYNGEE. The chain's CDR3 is CASSVGWSTGGVADTQYF. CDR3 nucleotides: TGTGCCAGCAGCGTAGGGTGGTCGACGGGGGGAGTGGCAGATACGCAGTATTTT. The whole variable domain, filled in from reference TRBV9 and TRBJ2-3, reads DSGVTQTPKHLITATGQRVTLRCSPRSGDLSVYWYQQSLDQGLQFLIQYYNGEERAKGNILERFSAQQFPDLHSELNLSSLELGDSALYFCASSVGWSTGGVADTQYFGPGTRLTVL.

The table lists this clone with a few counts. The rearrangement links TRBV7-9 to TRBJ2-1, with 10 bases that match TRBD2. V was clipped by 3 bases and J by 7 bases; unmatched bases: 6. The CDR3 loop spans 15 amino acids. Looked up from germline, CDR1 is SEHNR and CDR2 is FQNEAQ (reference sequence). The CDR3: CASSFLAGVRNEQFF. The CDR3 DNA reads TGTGCCAGCAGCTTTCTAGCGGGAGTTCGGAATGAGCAGTTCTTC.

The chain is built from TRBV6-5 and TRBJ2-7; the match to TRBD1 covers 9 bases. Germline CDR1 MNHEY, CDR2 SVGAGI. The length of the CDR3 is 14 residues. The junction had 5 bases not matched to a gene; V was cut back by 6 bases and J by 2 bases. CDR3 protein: CASSPDRGTYEQYF. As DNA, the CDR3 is TGTGCCAGCAGCCCCGACAGGGGGACCTACGAGCAGTACTTC.